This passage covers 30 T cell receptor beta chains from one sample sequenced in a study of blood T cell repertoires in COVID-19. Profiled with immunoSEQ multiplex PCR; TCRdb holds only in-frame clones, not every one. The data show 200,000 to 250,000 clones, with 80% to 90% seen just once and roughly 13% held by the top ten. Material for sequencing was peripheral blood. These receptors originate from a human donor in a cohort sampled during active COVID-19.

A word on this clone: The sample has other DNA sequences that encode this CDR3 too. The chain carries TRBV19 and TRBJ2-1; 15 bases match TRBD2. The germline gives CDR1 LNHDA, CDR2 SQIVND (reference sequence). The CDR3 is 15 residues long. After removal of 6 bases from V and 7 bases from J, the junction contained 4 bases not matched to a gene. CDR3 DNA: TGTGCCAGTAGCCGGACTAGCGGGAGGGAGAATGAGCAGTTCTTC. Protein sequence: CASSRTSGRENEQFF. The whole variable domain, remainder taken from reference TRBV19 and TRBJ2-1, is DGGITQSPKYLFRKEGQNVTLSCEQNLNHDAMYWYRQDPGQGLRLIYYSQIVNDFQKGDIAEGYSVSREKKESFPLTVTSAQKNPTAFYLCASSRTSGRENEQFFGPGTRLTVL.

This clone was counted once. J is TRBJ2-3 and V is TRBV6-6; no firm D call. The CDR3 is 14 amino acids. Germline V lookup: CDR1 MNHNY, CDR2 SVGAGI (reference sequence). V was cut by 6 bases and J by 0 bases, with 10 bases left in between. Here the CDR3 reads CASRKTLSTDTQYF. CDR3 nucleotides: TGTGCCAGCAGAAAGACACTTAGCACAGATACGCAGTATTTT.

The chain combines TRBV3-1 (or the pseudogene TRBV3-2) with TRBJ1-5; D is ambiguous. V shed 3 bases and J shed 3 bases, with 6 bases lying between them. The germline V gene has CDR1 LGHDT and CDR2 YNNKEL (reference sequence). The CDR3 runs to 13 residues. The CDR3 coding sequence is TGTGCCAGCAGCCACGGTGACAATCAGCCCCAGCATTTT. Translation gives CASSHGDNQPQHF.

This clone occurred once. The CDR3 protein is CASRIQGFYGYTF. The CDR3 DNA reads as TGTGCCAGCAGGATACAGGGATTCTATGGCTACACCTTC. V usage is TRBV28 and J usage is TRBJ1-2, with D possibly TRBD1 on 6 matching bases. V was trimmed by 6 bases and J by 4 bases, leaving 12 bases between them. Germline-derived CDR1 and CDR2 are MDHEN and SYDVKM. The CDR3 has 13 residues.

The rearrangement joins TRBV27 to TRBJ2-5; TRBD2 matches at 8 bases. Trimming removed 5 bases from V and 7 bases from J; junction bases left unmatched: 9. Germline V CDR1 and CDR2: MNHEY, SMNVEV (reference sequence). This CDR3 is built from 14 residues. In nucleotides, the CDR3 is TGTGCCAGCAGTCCTCGGGAGGGGACGGGGACCCAGTACTTC. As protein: CASSPREGTGTQYF.

CDR3 sequence reads: CASSAGVNSPLHF. CDR3 DNA sequence: TGCGCCAGCAGTGCAGGGGTTAATTCACCCCTCCACTTT. This sequence joins TRBV10-1 and TRBJ1-6; D is perhaps TRBD1 (6 bases). The CDR3 sequence is 13 residues long. Germline V gene sequence: CDR1 WNHNN, CDR2 SYGVQD (reference sequence). Trimming cost V 4 bases and J 6 bases, with 7 bases left between them.

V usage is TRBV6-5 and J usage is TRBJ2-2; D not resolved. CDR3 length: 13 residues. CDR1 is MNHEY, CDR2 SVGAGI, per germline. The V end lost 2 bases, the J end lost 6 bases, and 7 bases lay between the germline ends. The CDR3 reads CASSYESPGELFF. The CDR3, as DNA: TGTGCCAGCAGTTACGAGTCTCCCGGGGAGCTGTTTTTT.

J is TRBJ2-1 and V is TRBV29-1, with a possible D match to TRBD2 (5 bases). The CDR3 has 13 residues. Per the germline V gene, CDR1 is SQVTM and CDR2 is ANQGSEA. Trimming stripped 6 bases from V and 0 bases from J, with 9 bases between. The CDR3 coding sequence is TGCAGCGTAGCGGCTACCTCCTACAATGAGCAGTTCTTC. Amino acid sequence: CSVAATSYNEQFF.

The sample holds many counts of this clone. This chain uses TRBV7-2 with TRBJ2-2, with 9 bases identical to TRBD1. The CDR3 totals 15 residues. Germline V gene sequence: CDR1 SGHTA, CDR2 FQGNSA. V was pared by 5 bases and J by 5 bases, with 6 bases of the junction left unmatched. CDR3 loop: CASSTGTGITGELFF. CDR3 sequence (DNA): TGTGCCAGCAGCACCGGGACAGGGATAACCGGGGAGCTGTTTTTT. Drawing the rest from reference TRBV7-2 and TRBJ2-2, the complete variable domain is GAGVSQSPSNKVTEKGKDVELRCDPISGHTALYWYRQSLGQGLEFLIYFQGNSAPDKSGLPSDRFSAERTGGSVSTLTIQRTQQEDSAVYLCASSTGTGITGELFFGEGSRLTVL.

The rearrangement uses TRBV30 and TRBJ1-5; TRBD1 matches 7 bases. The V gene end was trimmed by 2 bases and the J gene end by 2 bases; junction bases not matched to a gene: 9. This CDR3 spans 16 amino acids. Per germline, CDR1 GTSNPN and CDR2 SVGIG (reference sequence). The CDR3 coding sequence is TGTGCCTGGAGTCAAACAGGGGACCGGGGCAATCAGCCCCAGCATTTT. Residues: CAWSQTGDRGNQPQHF.

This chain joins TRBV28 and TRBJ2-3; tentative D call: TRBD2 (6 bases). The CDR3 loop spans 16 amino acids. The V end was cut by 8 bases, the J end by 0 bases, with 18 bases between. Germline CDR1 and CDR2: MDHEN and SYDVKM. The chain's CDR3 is CASRGGGGRSTDTQYF. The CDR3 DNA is TGTGCCAGCCGGGGAGGAGGAGGGCGGAGCACAGATACGCAGTATTTT.

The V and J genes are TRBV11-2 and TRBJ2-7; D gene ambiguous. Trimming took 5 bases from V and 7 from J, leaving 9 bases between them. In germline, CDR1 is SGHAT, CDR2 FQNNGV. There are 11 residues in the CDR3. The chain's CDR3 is CASSRVREQYF. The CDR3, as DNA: TGTGCCAGCAGCCGGGTGAGAGAGCAGTACTTC.

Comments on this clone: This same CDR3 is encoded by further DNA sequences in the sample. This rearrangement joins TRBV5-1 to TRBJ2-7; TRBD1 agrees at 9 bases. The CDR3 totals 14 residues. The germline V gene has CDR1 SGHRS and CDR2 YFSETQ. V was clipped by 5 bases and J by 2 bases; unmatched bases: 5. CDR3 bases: TGCGCCAGCAGTCCGGGACAGGGCGCCTACGAGCAGTACTTC. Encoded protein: CASSPGQGAYEQYF.

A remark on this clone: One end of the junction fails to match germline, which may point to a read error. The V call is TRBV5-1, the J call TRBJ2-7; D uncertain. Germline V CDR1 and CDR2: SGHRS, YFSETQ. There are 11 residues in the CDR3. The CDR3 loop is CASSSAERRFF. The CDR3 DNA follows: TGCGCCAGCAGCTCGGCGGAGCGACGGTTCTTC.

CDR3: CASRAGGADNEQFF. The CDR3 DNA follows: TGTGCCAGCAGAGCGGGGGGGGCGGACAATGAGCAGTTCTTC. The J gene is TRBJ2-1, the V gene TRBV11-3; 10 bases are shared with TRBD2. After removal of 6 bases from V and 5 bases from J, the junction contained 4 bases not matched to a gene. Germline loops: CDR1 SGHNT, CDR2 YENEEA. The CDR3 length is 14 residues. Based on the CDR3 plus reference TRBV11-3 and TRBJ2-1, the full variable domain is EAGVVQSPRYKIIEKKQPVAFWCNPISGHNTLYWYLQNLGQGPELLIRYENEEAVDDSQLPKDRFSAERLKGVDSTLKIQPAELGDSAVYLCASRAGGADNEQFFGPGTRLTVL.

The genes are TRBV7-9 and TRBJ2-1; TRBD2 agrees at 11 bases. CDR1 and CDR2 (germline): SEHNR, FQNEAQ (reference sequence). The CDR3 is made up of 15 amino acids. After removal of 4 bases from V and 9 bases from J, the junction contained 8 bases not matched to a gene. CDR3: CASSSSGRRGGEQFF. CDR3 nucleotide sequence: TGTGCCAGCAGCTCTAGCGGGAGGCGGGGGGGTGAGCAGTTCTTC.

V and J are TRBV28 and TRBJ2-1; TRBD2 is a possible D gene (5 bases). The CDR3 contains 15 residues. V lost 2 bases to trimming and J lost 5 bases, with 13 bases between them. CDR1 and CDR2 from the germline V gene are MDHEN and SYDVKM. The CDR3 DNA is TGTGCCAGCAGTTTAACTAGTTTACGTAACAATGAGCAGTTCTTC. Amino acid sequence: CASSLTSLRNNEQFF.

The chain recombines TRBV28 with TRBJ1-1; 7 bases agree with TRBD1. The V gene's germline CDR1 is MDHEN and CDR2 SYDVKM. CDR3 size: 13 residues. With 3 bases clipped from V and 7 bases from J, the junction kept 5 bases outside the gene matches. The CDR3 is CASSLTRGSEAFF. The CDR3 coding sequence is TGTGCCAGCAGTTTGACCAGGGGGAGTGAAGCTTTCTTT.

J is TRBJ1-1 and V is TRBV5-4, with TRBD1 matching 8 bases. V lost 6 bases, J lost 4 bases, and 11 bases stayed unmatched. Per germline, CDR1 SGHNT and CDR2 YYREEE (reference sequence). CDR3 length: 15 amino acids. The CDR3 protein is CASKKDRGGSTEAFF. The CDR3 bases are TGTGCCAGCAAAAAAGACAGGGGAGGATCCACTGAAGCTTTCTTT.

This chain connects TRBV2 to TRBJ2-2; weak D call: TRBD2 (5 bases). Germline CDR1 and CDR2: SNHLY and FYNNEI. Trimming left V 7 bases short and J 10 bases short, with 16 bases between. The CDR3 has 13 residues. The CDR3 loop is CASTSAAGVELFF. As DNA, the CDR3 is TGTGCCAGCACCTCCGCGGCCGGGGTGGAGCTGTTTTTT. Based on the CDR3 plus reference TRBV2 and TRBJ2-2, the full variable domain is EPEVTQTPSHQVTQMGQEVILRCVPISNHLYFYWYRQILGQKVEFLVSFYNNEISEKSEIFDDQFSVERPDGSNFTLKIRSTKLEDSAMYFCASTSAAGVELFFGEGSRLTVL.

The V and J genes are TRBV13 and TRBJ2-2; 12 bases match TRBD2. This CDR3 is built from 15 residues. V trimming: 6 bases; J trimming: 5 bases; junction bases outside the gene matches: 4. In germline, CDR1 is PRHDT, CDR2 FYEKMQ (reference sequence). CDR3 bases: TGTGCCAGCAGACGTACTAGCGGGAGGACCGGGGAGCTGTTTTTT. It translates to CASRRTSGRTGELFF.

The CDR3: CASSRSKIHGLADAYEQYF. The CDR3 DNA is TGTGCCAGTAGTAGGTCCAAGATACACGGACTAGCTGATGCCTACGAGCAGTACTTC. The rearrangement links TRBV19 to TRBJ2-7, with 8 nucleotides matching TRBD2. The germline gives CDR1 LNHDA, CDR2 SQIVND (reference sequence). The V gene end was trimmed by 4 bases and the J gene end by 2 bases; junction bases not matched to a gene: 19. The CDR3 extends over 19 amino acids. Complete variable domain (other parts from reference TRBV19 and TRBJ2-7): DGGITQSPKYLFRKEGQNVTLSCEQNLNHDAMYWYRQDPGQGLRLIYYSQIVNDFQKGDIAEGYSVSREKKESFPLTVTSAQKNPTAFYLCASSRSKIHGLADAYEQYFGPGTRLTVT.

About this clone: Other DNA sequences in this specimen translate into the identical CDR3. Written as DNA, the CDR3 is TGTGCCAGCAGTTACTCGGCCTCCTACGAGCAGTACTTC. It encodes CASSYSASYEQYF. The rearrangement joins TRBV6-5 to TRBJ2-7; D is unclear. The V gene lost 0 bases and the J gene lost 0 bases, with 3 bases spanning the gap. The V gene's germline CDR1 is MNHEY and CDR2 SVGAGI. The CDR3 runs 13 residues.

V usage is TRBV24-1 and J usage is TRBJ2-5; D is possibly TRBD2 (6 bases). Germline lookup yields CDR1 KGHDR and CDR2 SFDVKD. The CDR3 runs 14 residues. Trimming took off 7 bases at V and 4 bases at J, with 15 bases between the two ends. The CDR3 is CATSPRQGGETQYF. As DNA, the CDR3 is TGTGCCACCAGCCCCCGGCAGGGAGGAGAGACCCAGTACTTC.

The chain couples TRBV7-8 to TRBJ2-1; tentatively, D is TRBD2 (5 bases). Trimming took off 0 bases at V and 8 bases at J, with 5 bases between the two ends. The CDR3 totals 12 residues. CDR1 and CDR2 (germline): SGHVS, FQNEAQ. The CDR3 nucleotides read TGTGCCAGCAGCTTAGCGAGGGATGAGCAGTTCTTC. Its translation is CASSLARDEQFF.

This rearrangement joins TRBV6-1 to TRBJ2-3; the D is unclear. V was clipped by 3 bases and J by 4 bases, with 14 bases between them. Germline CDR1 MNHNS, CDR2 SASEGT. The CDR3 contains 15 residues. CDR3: CASSDLSDRADTQYF. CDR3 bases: TGTGCCAGCAGTGATCTATCTGACCGGGCAGATACGCAGTATTTT.

The CDR3 reads CATSRGGRGALSTEAFF. The DNA for the CDR3 is TGTGCCACCAGCAGAGGTGGCAGGGGCGCCCTAAGCACTGAAGCTTTCTTT. V gene TRBV15 combines with J gene TRBJ1-1; a weak D match, TRBD1 (6 bases). V was cut by 1 base and J by 4 bases, with 19 bases left in between. Per germline, CDR1 LNHNV and CDR2 YYDKDF (reference sequence). The CDR3 contains 17 residues. Full variable domain (outside the CDR3, taken from reference TRBV15 and TRBJ1-1): DAMVIQNPRYQVTQFGKPVTLSCSQTLNHNVMYWYQQKSSQAPKLLFHYYDKDFNNEADTPDNFQSRRPNTSFCFLDIRSPGLGDTAMYLCATSRGGRGALSTEAFFGQGTRLTVV.

The CDR3 is CASSAKVSRDRGAFF. CDR3 bases: TGTGCCAGCAGCGCTAAAGTCTCTAGGGACAGGGGAGCTTTCTTT. The V gene is TRBV9, the J gene TRBJ1-1; 10 positions agree with TRBD1. The J segment lost 10 bases and the V segment lost 3 bases, leaving 12 bases of the junction unmatched. CDR3 length: 15 residues. Germline values: CDR1 SGDLS, CDR2 YYNGEE. Combining the CDR3 with reference TRBV9 and TRBJ1-1 gives the whole variable domain DSGVTQTPKHLITATGQRVTLRCSPRSGDLSVYWYQQSLDQGLQFLIQYYNGEERAKGNILERFSAQQFPDLHSELNLSSLELGDSALYFCASSAKVSRDRGAFFGQGTRLTVV.

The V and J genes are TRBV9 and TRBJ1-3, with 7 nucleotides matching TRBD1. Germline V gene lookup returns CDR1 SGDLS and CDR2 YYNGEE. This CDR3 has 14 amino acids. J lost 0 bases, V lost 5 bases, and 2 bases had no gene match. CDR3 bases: TGTGCCAGCAGACAGGGGACCTCTGGAAACACCATATATTTT. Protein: CASRQGTSGNTIYF.

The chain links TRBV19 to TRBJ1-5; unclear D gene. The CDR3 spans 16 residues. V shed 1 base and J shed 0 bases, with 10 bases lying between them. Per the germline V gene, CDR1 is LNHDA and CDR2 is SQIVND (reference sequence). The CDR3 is CASSIVAPYSNQPQHF. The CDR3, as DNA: TGTGCCAGTAGTATAGTGGCACCATATAGCAATCAGCCCCAGCATTTT.